Listed below are T cell receptor beta chains from one sample, sequenced in a study of cytomegalovirus exposure and HLA in healthy donors. Generated by immunoSEQ multiplex PCR, the TCRdb table keeps only in-frame clones and is missing some. The sample has more than 85,000 clones, roughly 87% seen once; the top ten hold under 2%. Material for sequencing was PBMCs. These receptors came from a young woman in good health and CMV-seronegative. Each CDR3 is given with its conserved first and last residue. The D gene is left open where the match is weak. The size field is filled for only some rows; it gives once, few, many or a size class.

j_gene	len	v_gene	d_gene	abundance	CDR3aa	CDR3nt
TRBJ1-5	15	TRBV4-1	.	once	CASSQGHRSNQPQHF	TGCGCCAGCAGCCAAGGACACCGTAGCAATCAGCCCCAGCATTTT
TRBJ2-2	15	TRBV6-5	TRBD1	few	CASSYTGGDTGELFF	TGTGCCAGCAGTTATACAGGGGGCGACACCGGGGAGCTGTTTTTT
TRBJ1-5	13	TRBV30	.	once	CAWSVGGGQPQHF	TGTGCCTGGAGTGTTGGGGGAGGGCAGCCCCAGCATTTT
TRBJ2-1	15	TRBV5-1	TRBD2	.	CASRPGTNFYNEQFF	TGCGCCAGCAGGCCCGGGACTAATTTTTACAATGAGCAGTTCTTC
TRBJ2-1	15	TRBV4-3	TRBD1	once	CASSQETGIANEQFF	TGCGCCAGCAGCCAAGAGACAGGGATAGCCAATGAGCAGTTCTTC
TRBJ2-2	23	TRBV12-1	.	.	CASSSQGDRESGLAGVGTGELFF	TGTGCCAGCAGCTCCCAAGGGGACAGGGAAAGCGGACTAGCGGGAGTAGGAACCGGGGAGCTGTTTTTT
TRBJ2-3	16	TRBV9	TRBD2	.	CASSTRPKLAADTQYF	TGTGCCAGCAGCACCCGCCCCAAACTAGCGGCAGATACGCAGTATTTT
TRBJ2-7	14	TRBV30	TRBD1	.	CAWETGTGVGEQYF	TGTGCCTGGGAGACCGGGACAGGGGTCGGGGAGCAGTACTTC
TRBJ1-4	16	TRBV29-1	TRBD1	.	CSVDGGTGTTNEKLFF	TGCAGCGTTGATGGGGGGACAGGAACAACTAATGAAAAACTGTTTTTT
TRBJ1-1	12	TRBV29-1	.	.	CSVGWGDTEAFF	TGCAGCGTTGGATGGGGGGACACTGAAGCTTTCTTT
TRBJ2-3	15	TRBV10-3	.	.	CAISGIRDSTDTQYF	TGTGCCATCAGTGGAATCCGGGATTCGACAGATACGCAGTATTTT
TRBJ1-1	13	TRBV27	TRBD1	few	CASSIQGGTEAFF	TGTGCCAGCAGTATACAGGGGGGCACTGAAGCTTTCTTT
TRBJ1-1	15	TRBV7-2	.	.	CASSLSGDSNTEAFF	TGTGCCAGCAGCTTATCAGGGGATTCGAACACTGAAGCTTTCTTT
TRBJ2-3	15	TRBV6-4	.	.	CASSDGGGSTDTQYF	TGTGCCAGCAGTGACGGCGGCGGGAGCACAGATACGCAGTATTTT